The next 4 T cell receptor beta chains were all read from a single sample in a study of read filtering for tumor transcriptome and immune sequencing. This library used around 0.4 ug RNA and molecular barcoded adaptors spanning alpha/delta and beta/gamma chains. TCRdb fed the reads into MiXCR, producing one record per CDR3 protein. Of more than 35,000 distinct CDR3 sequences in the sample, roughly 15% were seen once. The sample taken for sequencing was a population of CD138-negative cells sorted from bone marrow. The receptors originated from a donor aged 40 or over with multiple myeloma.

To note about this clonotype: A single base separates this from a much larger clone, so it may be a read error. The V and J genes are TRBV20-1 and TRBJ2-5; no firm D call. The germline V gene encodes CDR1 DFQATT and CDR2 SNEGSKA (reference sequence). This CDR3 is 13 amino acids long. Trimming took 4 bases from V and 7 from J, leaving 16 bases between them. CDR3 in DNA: TGCAGTGCTACCGACTCGGAATTGGGGACCCAGTACTTC. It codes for CSATDSELGTQYF.

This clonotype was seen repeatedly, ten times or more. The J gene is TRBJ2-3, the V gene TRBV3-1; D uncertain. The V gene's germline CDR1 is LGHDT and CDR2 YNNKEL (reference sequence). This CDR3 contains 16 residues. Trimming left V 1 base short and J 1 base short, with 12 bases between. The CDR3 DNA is TGTGCCAGCAGCCAAGGGCCCTTCCCCGGCACAGATACGCAGTATTTT. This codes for CASSQGPFPGTDTQYF.

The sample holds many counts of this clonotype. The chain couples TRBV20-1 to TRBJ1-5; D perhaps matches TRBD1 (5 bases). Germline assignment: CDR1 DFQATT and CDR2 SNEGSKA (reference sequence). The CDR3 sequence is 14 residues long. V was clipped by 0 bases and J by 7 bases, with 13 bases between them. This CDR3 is CSARDRRGGQPQHF. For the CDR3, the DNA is TGCAGTGCTAGAGATCGCCGCGGGGGGCAGCCCCAGCATTTT.

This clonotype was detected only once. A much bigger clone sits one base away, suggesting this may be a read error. This CDR3 reads CASSQVGTNAQYF. CDR3 in DNA: TGCGCCAGCAGCCAAGTAGGCACAAATGCGCAGTATTTT. The chain carries TRBV4-1 and TRBJ2-3; D ambiguous. CDR1 is MGHRA, CDR2 YSYEKL, per germline. Trimming took 1 base from V and 10 from J, leaving 12 bases between them. The CDR3 contains 13 residues.